The rows below give T cell receptor beta chains drawn from one sample of a study of blood T cell repertoires in COVID-19. Sequencing used immunoSEQ multiplex PCR; TCRdb keeps in-frame clones, though not all of them. The sample lists approximately 50,000 clones, around 90% occurring once. Sequencing used peripheral blood. These receptors originate from a man in his forties or fifties with active COVID-19. Each CDR3 is given with its conserved first and last residue. The D gene is left open where the match is weak. The size of a clone is reported for some rows only, either as once, few or many, or as a class for expanded clones.

J: TRBJ1-2; V: TRBV28; D: NA; size: NA; DNA: TGTGCCAGCAGTTTTCGTCAGGGTGGCTACACCTTC; CDR3: CASSFRQGGYTF
J: TRBJ2-3; V: TRBV9; D: NA; size: NA; DNA: TGTGCCAGCAGCGTCGCTAGGGGAAGCACAGATACGCAGTATTTT; CDR3: CASSVARGSTDTQYF
J: TRBJ2-5; V: TRBV6-5; D: TRBD1; size: NA; DNA: TGTGCCAGCAGTTACGGGACAGGTGGGGCCCAGTACTTC; CDR3: CASSYGTGGAQYF
J: TRBJ2-1; V: TRBV7-2; D: NA; size: NA; DNA: TGTGCCAGCAGCTTAGCTTTCCTGGGGCACAATGAGCAGTTCTTC; CDR3: CASSLAFLGHNEQFF
J: TRBJ2-1; V: TRBV24-1; D: NA; size: NA; DNA: TGTGCCACCAGTGATGCTTACCAATCCGAGGAGAATGAGCAGTTCTTC; CDR3: CATSDAYQSEENEQFF
J: TRBJ1-4; V: TRBV30; D: TRBD1; size: NA; DNA: TGTGCCTGGAGTGCAAGATACAGGGGCCAGGAAAAACTGTTTTTT; CDR3: CAWSARYRGQEKLFF
J: TRBJ1-1; V: TRBV4-3; D: NA; size: once; DNA: TGCGCCAGCAGCCAAGCTCAGGGGTTCGGGACTGAAGCTTTCTTT; CDR3: CASSQAQGFGTEAFF
J: TRBJ2-5; V: TRBV6-2/TRBV6-3; D: NA; size: NA; DNA: TGTGCCAGCAGTTACGTCTTGGAGACCCAGTACTTC; CDR3: CASSYVLETQYF
J: TRBJ2-3; V: TRBV7-8; D: TRBD2; size: NA; DNA: TGTGCCAGCAGCCCAAATCCGGGACGGGGGGAGACAGATACGCAGTATTTT; CDR3: CASSPNPGRGETDTQYF
J: TRBJ2-2; V: TRBV29-1; D: TRBD1; size: NA; DNA: TGCAGCGTGCGCAGGGGGAGTGGCGGGGAGCTGTTTTTT; CDR3: CSVRRGSGGELFF
J: TRBJ2-1; V: TRBV5-4; D: TRBD2; size: NA; DNA: TGTGCCAGCAGCTTGGCTAGCGGGGGAACCAATGAGCAGTTCTTC; CDR3: CASSLASGGTNEQFF
J: TRBJ2-3; V: TRBV4-3; D: TRBD2; size: NA; DNA: TGCGCCAGCAGCCAAGTACTAGCGGGGGGGTTGACAGATACGCAGTATTTT; CDR3: CASSQVLAGGLTDTQYF
J: TRBJ1-3; V: TRBV10-3; D: NA; size: NA; DNA: TGTGCCATCAGGGGGACTTCCAGGAGGACGGACTCTGGAAACACCATATATTTT; CDR3: CAIRGTSRRTDSGNTIYF
J: TRBJ2-5; V: TRBV5-1; D: NA; size: NA; DNA: TGCGCCAGCAGCTTGCGGGGAACGGAGACCCAGTACTTC; CDR3: CASSLRGTETQYF